The 23 T cell receptor beta chains below were found in one sample sequenced in a study of T-cell memory formation after mild COVID-19. TCRdb reanalysed the 5' RACE reads using MiXCR and keeps one entry per CDR3 protein. Here the sample spans 190,000 or so distinct CDR3 sequences, around 21% being singletons. Sequencing used PBMCs or a T cell subset sorted from them (not recorded which). The receptors stem from an adult woman who had mild COVID-19 (a few samples of this study predate the infection). Cell type and time point are not known.

In this sample, this clonotype turned up a few times. The gene calls are TRBV7-9 and TRBJ2-3; D call uncertain. Trimming shortened V by 5 bases and J by 10 bases, and 16 bases separated the two germline ends. The CDR3 is 13 amino acids. Germline V gives CDR1 SEHNR, CDR2 FQNEAQ (reference sequence). CDR3 nucleotide sequence: TGTGCCAGCAGCGAAAAGGGTTCCCTGGCGCAGTATTTT. This codes for CASSEKGSLAQYF.

The CDR3 sequence: CASSPGQGPTGGYTF. The CDR3 DNA reads as TGCGCCAGCAGCCCCGGACAGGGACCCACAGGCGGCTACACCTTC. The rearrangement joins TRBV5-1 to TRBJ1-2; 8 bases line up with TRBD1. The CDR3 covers 15 residues. V trimming: 4 bases; J trimming: 8 bases; junction bases outside the gene matches: 13. Per the germline V gene, CDR1 is SGHRS and CDR2 is YFSETQ.

This clonotype was observed a few times. The J gene is TRBJ2-1, the V gene TRBV9, with D perhaps TRBD1 (5 bases). The V and J ends lost 4 bases and 0 bases respectively, with 17 bases between them. This CDR3 has 17 amino acids. Germline-derived CDR1 and CDR2 are SGDLS and YYNGEE. The CDR3: CASSIHKTVSSYNEQFF. In nucleotides, the CDR3 is TGTGCCAGCAGCATCCACAAGACAGTCAGCTCCTACAATGAGCAGTTCTTC.

The chain employs TRBV27 and TRBJ2-5, with unresolved D. Trimming shortened V by 3 bases and J by 0 bases, and 5 bases separated the two germline ends. The CDR3 covers 13 residues. Germline values: CDR1 MNHEY, CDR2 SMNVEV (reference sequence). CDR3 amino acids: CASSFLDQETQYF. The CDR3 DNA sequence: TGTGCCAGCAGTTTTCTCGACCAAGAGACCCAGTACTTC.

The chain joins TRBV9 to TRBJ1-1; 9 positions match TRBD1. The CDR3 is 14 amino acids. The germline V gene encodes CDR1 SGDLS and CDR2 YYNGEE. V trimming: 0 bases; J trimming: 3 bases; junction bases outside the gene matches: 0. DNA of the CDR3: TGTGCCAGCAGCGTAGGGGACAGGGACACTGAAGCTTTCTTT. Translated, it gives CASSVGDRDTEAFF. Using reference TRBV9 and TRBJ1-1 for the parts outside the CDR3, the full variable domain is DSGVTQTPKHLITATGQRVTLRCSPRSGDLSVYWYQQSLDQGLQFLIQYYNGEERAKGNILERFSAQQFPDLHSELNLSSLELGDSALYFCASSVGDRDTEAFFGQGTRLTVV.

The chain couples TRBV7-9 to TRBJ2-3; no firm D call. In germline, CDR1 is SEHNR, CDR2 FQNEAQ (reference sequence). V lost 7 bases, J lost 11 bases, and 10 bases lay in between. This CDR3 spans 10 amino acids. CDR3: CASTLVEQYF. DNA of the CDR3: TGTGCCAGCACCCTTGTAGAGCAGTATTTT.

The chain is built from TRBV6-5 and TRBJ2-5; 9 positions match TRBD1. The V gene end was trimmed by 8 bases and the J gene end by 1 base; junction bases not matched to a gene: 5. Germline V gene sequence: CDR1 MNHEY, CDR2 SVGAGI. The CDR3 loop spans 14 amino acids. The CDR3 is CASGTGNLQETQYF. The CDR3 DNA reads as TGTGCCAGCGGGACAGGGAACCTCCAAGAGACCCAGTACTTC.

This clonotype was observed a few times. CDR3 residues: CASSGYRGLDEKLFF. CDR3 DNA sequence: TGTGCCAGCAGTGGCTACAGGGGGCTAGATGAAAAACTGTTTTTT. This chain joins TRBV12-3 or TRBV12-4 and TRBJ1-4, with TRBD1 identical over 9 bases. The CDR3 loop spans 15 amino acids. V gave up 5 bases and J gave up 6 bases; unmatched junction bases: 7.

The genes are TRBV3-1 and TRBJ2-5, with D possibly TRBD2 on 6 matching bases. This CDR3 is built from 15 residues. Trimming removed 1 base from V and 4 bases from J, with 13 bases in between. Per the germline V gene, CDR1 is LGHDT and CDR2 is YNNKEL (reference sequence). CDR3 sequence: CASSQGRTTVETQYF. In nucleotides, the CDR3 is TGTGCCAGCAGCCAAGGGAGGACTACAGTAGAGACCCAGTACTTC.

The genes are TRBV6-1 and TRBJ2-2; no reliable D call. This CDR3 is 15 amino acids long. Between the trimmed V and J ends, which lost 3 bases and 1 base, there was a span of 9 bases. Germline values: CDR1 MNHNS, CDR2 SASEGT. The CDR3 nucleotides are TGTGCCAGCAGTGAGGGGTGGTGGAACACCGGGGAGCTGTTTTTT. Amino acids: CASSEGWWNTGELFF.

This clonotype was observed a few times. The chain's CDR3 is CSVEISANTGELFF. CDR3 sequence (DNA): TGCAGCGTTGAGATATCCGCGAACACCGGGGAGCTGTTTTTT. The chain uses TRBV29-1 and TRBJ2-2; D gene uncertain. V lost 3 bases, J lost 0 bases, and 8 bases lay in between. Per germline, CDR1 SQVTM and CDR2 ANQGSEA. The CDR3 runs to 14 residues.

The chain links TRBV3-1 to TRBJ1-2; no clear D. V lost 0 bases and J 1 base, leaving 6 bases between the germline ends. This CDR3 contains 14 residues. Per germline, CDR1 LGHDT and CDR2 YNNKEL (reference sequence). CDR3 coding DNA: TGTGCCAGCAGCCAAGAAGCCGGTAACTATGGCTACACCTTC. Its protein is CASSQEAGNYGYTF.

In its sample, this clonotype was seen a few times. This CDR3 is CASSLEGGTDEQYF. The CDR3 DNA sequence: TGTGCCAGCAGTCTCGAGGGTGGGACCGACGAGCAGTACTTC. The gene calls are TRBV6-2 or TRBV6-3 and TRBJ2-7, with D possibly being TRBD1 or TRBD2 (5 bases each). The V and J ends lost 5 bases and 5 bases respectively, with 16 bases between them. The CDR3 totals 14 residues. Germline assignment: CDR1 MNHEY and CDR2 SVGEGT.

The V and J genes are TRBV4-1 and TRBJ2-7; 7 positions match TRBD2. Germline trimming cut 1 base from V and 0 bases from J; bases unmatched to any gene: 3. Germline assignment: CDR1 MGHRA and CDR2 YSYEKL. The CDR3 totals 15 residues. CDR3 amino acids: CASSQGGGSSYEQYF. The CDR3 DNA reads as TGCGCCAGCAGCCAAGGGGGGGGTAGCTCCTACGAGCAGTACTTC.

This clonotype has just a few counts. The chain recombines TRBV7-2 with TRBJ1-2; D possibly corresponds to TRBD1 (5 bases). V lost 2 bases and J 2 bases, leaving 9 bases between the germline ends. The CDR3 length is 14 residues. Germline-derived CDR1 and CDR2 are SGHTA and FQGNSA. The CDR3 region is CASSLQGSNYGYTF. As DNA, the CDR3 is TGTGCCAGCAGCTTACAGGGTTCCAACTATGGCTACACCTTC.

This clonotype was counted between two and nine times. The rearrangement joins TRBV24-1 to TRBJ2-1; a possible D gene is TRBD1 (6 bases). CDR1 is KGHDR and CDR2 is SFDVKD in the germline V gene. There are 15 residues in the CDR3. The V end lost 7 bases, the J end lost 3 bases, and 15 bases lay between the germline ends. The CDR3 spells CATRDGQGNYNEQFF. CDR3 sequence (DNA): TGTGCCACCAGGGACGGGCAGGGGAACTACAATGAGCAGTTCTTC.

The CDR3: CAILDNLLAQYF. The CDR3 DNA sequence: TGTGCCATCCTGGACAATCTTTTGGCCCAGTACTTC. V is TRBV10-3 and J is TRBJ2-5; perhaps TRBD1 as D (5 bases). Trimming stripped 8 bases from V and 9 bases from J, with 16 bases between. The CDR3 is made up of 12 amino acids. Looked up from germline, CDR1 is ENHRY and CDR2 is SYGVKD.

The CDR3, as DNA: TGCAGTGCTAGGTGGGGGACAGGCGTAACCTACGAGCAGTACTTC. It specifies CSARWGTGVTYEQYF. The V and J genes are TRBV20-1 and TRBJ2-7; 8 bases agree with TRBD1. V lost 3 bases, J lost 2 bases, and 9 bases stayed unmatched. The CDR3 runs 15 residues. Germline CDR1 and CDR2: DFQATT and SNEGSKA (reference sequence).

The V and J genes are TRBV9 and TRBJ2-7, with a weak D call TRBD1 (6 bases). The CDR3 covers 15 residues. Germline values: CDR1 SGDLS, CDR2 YYNGEE. V gave up 0 bases and J gave up 0 bases, with 10 bases separating them. CDR3: CASSVGDRSSYEQYF. The CDR3 bases are TGTGCCAGCAGCGTAGGAGACAGGAGCTCCTACGAGCAGTACTTC. Full variable domain (missing parts from reference TRBV9 and TRBJ2-7): DSGVTQTPKHLITATGQRVTLRCSPRSGDLSVYWYQQSLDQGLQFLIQYYNGEERAKGNILERFSAQQFPDLHSELNLSSLELGDSALYFCASSVGDRSSYEQYFGPGTRLTVT.

This clonotype appeared a few times. The germline gene is not matched at one end of the junction; a read error may be the cause. This chain joins TRBV7-7 and TRBJ2-7; 9 bases agree with TRBD2. CDR1 is SSHAT and CDR2 is FNYEAQ in the germline V gene (reference sequence). The CDR3 is 15 amino acids. The CDR3 DNA reads as TGTGCTAGCAGCCCTGGACTAGCGACTTCCAAGGAGCAGTACTTC. This translates into CASSPGLATSKEQYF.

The DNA of the CDR3 is TGTGCCAGCGGAGTTGCAACTAATGAAAAACTGTTTTTT. It codes for CASGVATNEKLFF. This chain uses TRBV2 with TRBJ1-4; no clear D gene. Trimming pared 8 bases from V and 0 bases from J, leaving 7 bases between. CDR1 and CDR2 from the germline V gene are SNHLY and FYNNEI. This CDR3 has 13 residues. The variable domain in full, completed from reference TRBV2 and TRBJ1-4, reads EPEVTQTPSHQVTQMGQEVILRCVPISNHLYFYWYRQILGQKVEFLVSFYNNEISEKSEIFDDQFSVERPDGSNFTLKIRSTKLEDSAMYFCASGVATNEKLFFGSGTQLSVL.

In this sample, this clonotype turned up a few times. As DNA, the CDR3 is TGCGCCAGCAGCCAAGAAGCGGGAGGGCCCACCGGGGAGCTGTTTTTT. Translated: CASSQEAGGPTGELFF. This chain uses TRBV4-3 with TRBJ2-2; 10 bases are a match to TRBD2. The germline V gene encodes CDR1 LGHNA and CDR2 YSLEER. The junction had 2 bases not matched to a gene; V was cut back by 0 bases and J by 4 bases. The CDR3 totals 16 residues.

The J gene is TRBJ2-7, the V gene TRBV20-1; 7 nucleotides match TRBD1. Per the germline V gene, CDR1 is DFQATT and CDR2 is SNEGSKA (reference sequence). CDR3 length: 12 amino acids. With 5 bases clipped from V and 6 bases from J, the junction kept 7 bases outside the gene matches. The chain's CDR3 is CSAPKGAGEQYF. The CDR3 DNA reads as TGCAGTGCTCCCAAGGGGGCCGGCGAGCAGTACTTC.